Listed here are 13 T cell receptor beta chains from one sample, sequenced in a study of blood T cell repertoires in COVID-19 (TCRdb year 2020). Library creation used the immunoSEQ multiplex PCR assay. The table comes from immuneACCESS by way of TCRdb, which keeps in-frame sequences with V and J called. Part of the clones is missing from these tables; in studies checked, under half for an unresolved V gene and the rest for unknown reasons. The sample records around 220,000 clones, about 89% of which are singletons. 1.5% to 2% of the sample comes from the top ten. Sequenced material: PBMCs or T cells enriched from blood (not recorded which). The receptors stem from a woman between 18 and 29 years old who had recovered from COVID-19.

This chain connects TRBV20-1 to TRBJ1-1, with unresolved D. Germline-derived CDR1 and CDR2 are DFQATT and SNEGSKA (reference sequence). The CDR3 totals 11 residues. Between the trimmed V and J ends, which lost 7 bases and 1 base, there was a span of 7 bases. CDR3 coding DNA: TGCAGTGTGCGGGGGAACACTGAAGCTTTCTTT. Its protein product is CSVRGNTEAFF.

The sample holds one count of this clone. The chain links TRBV5-1 to TRBJ1-2; D is perhaps TRBD1 (5 bases). Between the trimmed V and J ends, which lost 5 bases and 7 bases, there was a span of 18 bases. Germline V lookup: CDR1 SGHRS, CDR2 YFSETQ. The CDR3 has 14 residues. The CDR3 nucleotides read TGCGCCAGCAGTACTGACAGCCGCTCGGGTGGCTACACCTTC. It yields the protein CASSTDSRSGGYTF.

This sequence joins TRBV11-2 and TRBJ2-5; possible D gene TRBD2, 6 bases. Trimming took 5 bases from V and 5 from J, leaving 15 bases between them. The CDR3 is made up of 14 amino acids. In germline, CDR1 is SGHAT, CDR2 FQNNGV. CDR3 protein: CASSTPRGRETQYF. CDR3 DNA sequence: TGTGCCAGCAGCACACCTCGGGGGAGGGAGACCCAGTACTTC. Full variable domain (rest looked up from reference TRBV11-2 and TRBJ2-5): EAGVAQSPRYKIIEKRQSVAFWCNPISGHATLYWYQQILGQGPKLLIQFQNNGVVDDSQLPKDRFSAERLKGVDSTLKIQPAKLEDSAVYLCASSTPRGRETQYFGPGTRLLVL.

This sequence joins TRBV25-1 and TRBJ2-5; the D gene is possibly TRBD2 (5 bases). The V end lost 2 bases, the J end lost 14 bases, and 12 bases lay between the germline ends. In germline, CDR1 is MGHDK, CDR2 SYGVNS. The CDR3 totals 11 residues. The CDR3 is CASSERTEVYF. The CDR3 DNA reads as TGTGCCAGCAGTGAAAGGACTGAGGTATACTTC.

V gene TRBV6-6 combines with J gene TRBJ1-6; D call uncertain. The CDR3 has 13 residues. Germline assignment: CDR1 MNHNY and CDR2 SVGAGI (reference sequence). V was pared by 6 bases and J by 11 bases, with 14 bases between. CDR3 sequence (DNA): TGTGCCAGCAGATACCGGGGAAATACACCCCTCCACTTT. The encoded protein is CASRYRGNTPLHF.

This chain uses TRBV12-3 or TRBV12-4 with TRBJ1-2; a possible D gene is TRBD1 (5 bases). Trimming took 3 bases from V and 4 from J, leaving 9 bases between them. This CDR3 contains 13 residues. The CDR3 region has the DNA TGTGCCAGCAGTTTGCGGGGCTTCTATGGCTACACCTTC. Translated, it gives CASSLRGFYGYTF.

This chain connects TRBV7-3 to TRBJ1-1; 8 nucleotides line up with TRBD1. Trimming took 5 bases from V and 0 from J; bases not matched to a gene: 2. Germline V gene data show CDR1 as SGHTA and CDR2 as FQGTGA. The CDR3 covers 14 residues. CDR3 amino acids: CASSAGGMNTEAFF. As DNA, the CDR3 is TGTGCCAGCAGCGCAGGGGGCATGAACACTGAAGCTTTCTTT.

The V call is TRBV4-2, the J call TRBJ2-1; D gene unclear. The CDR3 runs to 14 residues. The V end was cut by 1 base, the J end by 5 bases, with 9 bases between. Germline lookup yields CDR1 LGHNA and CDR2 YNFKEQ. The CDR3 reads CASSQGRANNEQFF. The CDR3 DNA sequence: TGTGCCAGCAGCCAAGGTCGAGCGAACAATGAGCAGTTCTTC.

The chain uses TRBV6-5 and TRBJ1-5, with D perhaps matching TRBD1 (6 bases). The germline V gene has CDR1 MNHEY and CDR2 SVGAGI. The ends were cut back, 8 bases at V and 6 bases at J, with 14 bases in the middle. The CDR3 contains 13 residues. CDR3 coding DNA: TGTGCCAGCTGCCGGGACACCGGTCAGCCCCAGCATTTT. It encodes CASCRDTGQPQHF.

The chain is built from TRBV5-5 and TRBJ2-3; no firm D call. This CDR3 is built from 15 residues. V lost 0 bases and J 3 bases, leaving 11 bases between the germline ends. Germline V CDR1 and CDR2: SGHKS, YYEKEE (reference sequence). The CDR3 DNA reads TGTGCCAGCAGCTTGGTATTTCCGGTTACAGATACGCAGTATTTT. It yields the protein CASSLVFPVTDTQYF.

The chain links TRBV3-1 (or the pseudogene TRBV3-2) to TRBJ1-6, with a possible D match to TRBD1 (5 bases). Trimming took off 1 base at V and 6 bases at J, with 10 bases between the two ends. Looked up from germline, CDR1 is LGHDT and CDR2 is YNNKEL (reference sequence). The CDR3 consists of 15 residues. The CDR3 nucleotides are TGTGCCAGCAGCCAAGGTTTGGGGGGTAATTCACCCCTCCACTTT. It encodes CASSQGLGGNSPLHF.

The gene calls are TRBV4-3 and TRBJ2-5; unclear D gene. V was trimmed by 0 bases and J by 5 bases, leaving 7 bases between them. This CDR3 spans 13 amino acids. Germline CDR1 is LGHNA and CDR2 is YSLEER. The chain's CDR3 is CASSQDIRETQYF. DNA for the CDR3: TGCGCCAGCAGCCAAGATATACGGGAGACCCAGTACTTC.

The chain is built from TRBV6-5 and TRBJ1-1; TRBD1 matches at 11 bases. CDR1 is MNHEY and CDR2 is SVGAGI in the germline V gene. The V and J ends lost 8 bases and 1 base, in that order; junction bases with no gene match: 3. The CDR3 extends over 14 amino acids. In nucleotides, the CDR3 is TGTGCCAGCCGGACAGGGGGCTGGAACACTGAAGCTTTCTTT. This translates into CASRTGGWNTEAFF.